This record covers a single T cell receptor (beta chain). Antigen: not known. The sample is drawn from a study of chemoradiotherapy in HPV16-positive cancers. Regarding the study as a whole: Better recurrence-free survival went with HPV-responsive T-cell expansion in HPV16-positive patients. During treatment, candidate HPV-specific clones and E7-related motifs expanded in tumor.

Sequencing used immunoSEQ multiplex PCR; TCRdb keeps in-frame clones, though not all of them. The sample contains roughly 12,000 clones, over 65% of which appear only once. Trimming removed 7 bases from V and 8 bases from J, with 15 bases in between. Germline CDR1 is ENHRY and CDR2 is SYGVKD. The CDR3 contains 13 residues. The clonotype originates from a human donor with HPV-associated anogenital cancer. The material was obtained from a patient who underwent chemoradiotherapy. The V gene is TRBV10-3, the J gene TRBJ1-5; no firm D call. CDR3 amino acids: CAITADPKEPQHF. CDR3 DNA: TGTGCCATCACCGCGGACCCCAAGGAGCCCCAGCATTTT.